This T cell receptor (beta chain) was observed in a study of early stage breast cancer tumors. General study results and limits: Unsorted bulk genomic DNA sequencing lacked pairing and functional marker data. Comparing each tissue with blood distinguished tumor from normal in about 90% of the 16 patients.

The table came from immunoSEQ multiplex PCR; TCRdb's copy has only in-frame clones and leaves some out. The sample holds tens of thousands of clones, roughly 81% seen once. The CDR3 spans 14 residues. Trimming took 5 bases from V and 2 from J; bases not matched to a gene: 5. Germline lookup yields CDR1 SGHAT and CDR2 FQNNGV. Note on this clone: The target antigen is unknown.

The receptor was derived from a person aged 45 to 59 with breast cancer. The chain employs TRBV11-2 and TRBJ1-2, with TRBD1 matching 7 bases. The sequenced sample was blood. The CDR3 is CASSVTGINYGYTF. CDR3 coding DNA: TGTGCCAGCAGCGTGACAGGGATAAACTATGGCTACACCTTC.